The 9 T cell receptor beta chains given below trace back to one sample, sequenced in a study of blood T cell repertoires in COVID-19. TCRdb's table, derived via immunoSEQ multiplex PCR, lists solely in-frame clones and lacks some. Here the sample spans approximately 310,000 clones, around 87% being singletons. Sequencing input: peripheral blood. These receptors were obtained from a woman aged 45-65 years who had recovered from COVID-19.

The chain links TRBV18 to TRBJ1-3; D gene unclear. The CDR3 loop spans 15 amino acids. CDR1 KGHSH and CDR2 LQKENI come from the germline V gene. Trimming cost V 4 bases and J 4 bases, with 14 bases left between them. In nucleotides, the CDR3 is TGTGCCAGCTCACGACTCTCGACTCAGGGAAACACCATATATTTT. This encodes CASSRLSTQGNTIYF.

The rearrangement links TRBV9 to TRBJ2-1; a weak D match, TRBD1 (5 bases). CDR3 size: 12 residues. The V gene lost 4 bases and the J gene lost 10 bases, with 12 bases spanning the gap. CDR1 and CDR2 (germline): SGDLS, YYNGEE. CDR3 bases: TGTGCCAGCAGCCCCCCCCCAGGGGAGCAGTTCTTC. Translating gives CASSPPPGEQFF.

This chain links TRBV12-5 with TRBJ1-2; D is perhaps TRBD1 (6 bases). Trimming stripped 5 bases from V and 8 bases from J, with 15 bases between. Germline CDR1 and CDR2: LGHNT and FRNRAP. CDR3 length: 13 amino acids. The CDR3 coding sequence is TGTGCTAGTGGTAATACAGGGTCCTACGGCTACACCTTC. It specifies CASGNTGSYGYTF.

CDR3 coding DNA: TGTGCCAGTAGGTCGACAGGTAATCAAGAGACCCAGTACTTC. This codes for CASRSTGNQETQYF. The chain joins TRBV19 to TRBJ2-5; D may be TRBD1 (6 bases). Germline V CDR1 and CDR2: LNHDA, SQIVND (reference sequence). The CDR3 spans 14 residues. Trimming removed 6 bases from V and 2 bases from J, with 13 bases in between.

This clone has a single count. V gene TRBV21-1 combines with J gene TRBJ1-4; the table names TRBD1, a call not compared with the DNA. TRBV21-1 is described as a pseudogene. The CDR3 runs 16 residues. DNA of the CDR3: TGTGCCAGCAGCAAATCTCCGGGACAGGGTCTTGAAAAACTGTTTTTT. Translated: CASSKSPGQGLEKLFF.

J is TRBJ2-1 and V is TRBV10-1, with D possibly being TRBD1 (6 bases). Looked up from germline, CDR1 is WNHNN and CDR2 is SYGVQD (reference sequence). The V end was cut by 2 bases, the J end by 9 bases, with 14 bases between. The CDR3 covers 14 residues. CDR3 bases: TGCGCCAGCAGTGAGAGCAGGGGTTTAGGTGAGCAGTTCTTC. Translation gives CASSESRGLGEQFF.

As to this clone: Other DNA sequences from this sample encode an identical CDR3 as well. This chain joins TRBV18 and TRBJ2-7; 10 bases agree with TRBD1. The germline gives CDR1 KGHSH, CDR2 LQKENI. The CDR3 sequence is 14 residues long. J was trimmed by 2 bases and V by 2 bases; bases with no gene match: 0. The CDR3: CASSPGTGAYEQYF. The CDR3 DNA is TGTGCCAGCTCACCAGGGACAGGGGCCTACGAGCAGTACTTC.

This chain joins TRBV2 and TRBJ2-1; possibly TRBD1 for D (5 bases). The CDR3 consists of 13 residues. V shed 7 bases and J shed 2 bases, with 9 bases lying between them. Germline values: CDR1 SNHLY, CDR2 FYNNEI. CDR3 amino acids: CASTEDTYNEQFF. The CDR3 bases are TGTGCCAGCACCGAGGACACCTACAATGAGCAGTTCTTC.

Written as DNA, the CDR3 is TGTGCCAGCAGCCCTCCGACGGGAGATACGCAGTATTTT. Translating gives CASSPPTGDTQYF. The chain employs TRBV28 and TRBJ2-3, with D unresolved. Germline V CDR1 and CDR2: MDHEN, SYDVKM. Deletions cut 6 bases from V and 5 bases from J, with 12 bases between. The CDR3 has 13 residues.